A selection of T cell receptor beta chains follows, all from one sample in a study of shared clonotypes between healthy human individuals. Libraries were prepared by immunoSEQ multiplex PCR; TCRdb keeps only in-frame clonotypes and omits some of them. Of roughly 1.4 million clones listed, 97% to 99% are singletons. What was sequenced was naive CD4+ T cells sorted from blood. These TCRs come from a man aged 25 to 40 in good health. The CDR3 runs from the conserved cysteine through the conserved F or W. D genes are given only for firm matches. Clone size appears in some rows only: once, few, many, or a class for an expanded clone.

TRBJ2-2 | TRBV11-1 | - | - | TGTGCCAGCAGTTACCGACTAAACACCGGGGAGCTGTTTTTT | CASSYRLNTGELFF
TRBJ2-5 | TRBV28 | - | - | TGTGCCAGCAGTCTGCTCCCAGTAGAGACCCAGTACTTC | CASSLLPVETQYF
TRBJ1-2 | TRBV4-3 | - | once | TGCGCCAGCAGCCAAGAGACAGCTAACTATGGCTACACCTTC | CASSQETANYGYTF
TRBJ2-7 | TRBV19 | TRBD2 | - | TGTGCCAGTAGTATTCTAGCGGGAAGGGGCTACGAGCAGTACTTC | CASSILAGRGYEQYF
TRBJ2-1 | TRBV5-4 | TRBD2 | - | TGTGCCAGCAGCTTGCGGTGGGGGGGAAATGAGCAGTTCTTC | CASSLRWGGNEQFF
TRBJ2-1 | TRBV18 | TRBD1 | - | TGTGCCAGCTCTACCATTTCCGGGACAGGGGTTAATGAGCAGTTCTTC | CASSTISGTGVNEQFF
TRBJ1-1 | TRBV18 | - | - | TGTGCCAGCTCCCTGGCGGTGGAGGGCACTGAAGCTTTCTTT | CASSLAVEGTEAFF
TRBJ2-7 | TRBV5-4 | - | - | TGTGCCAGCAGCGCGGACTACTCCTACGAGCAGTACTTC | CASSADYSYEQYF
TRBJ2-2 | TRBV19 | TRBD1 | - | TGTGCCAGTAGTATAGGACAGGGCTTCGACACCGGGGAGCTGTTTTTT | CASSIGQGFDTGELFF
TRBJ2-7 | TRBV18 | - | - | TGTGCCAGCTCACCACCGACTAGTTTCTACGAGCAGTACTTC | CASSPPTSFYEQYF
TRBJ2-5 | TRBV7-9 | - | - | TGTGCCAGCAGCCCCACTAGCGAGGGGGGGTCCCAGTACTTC | CASSPTSEGGSQYF
TRBJ2-6 | TRBV5-4 | TRBD1 | - | TGTGCCAGCAGCATCCCAGGGACAGGTCGGTCTGGGGCCAACGTCCTGACTTTC | CASSIPGTGRSGANVLTF
TRBJ2-6 | TRBV5-5 | - | - | TGTGCCACCCAAACCGGACGGAACTCTGGGGCCAACGTCCTGACTTTC | CATQTGRNSGANVLTF
TRBJ2-7 | TRBV11-2 | - | - | TGTGCCAGCAGCTTAGGGGGCTACGAGCAGCACTTC | CASSLGGYEQHF
TRBJ1-5 | TRBV28 | TRBD1 | - | TGTGCCAGCCGACAGGGCTTTCAGCCCCAGCATTTT | CASRQGFQPQHF